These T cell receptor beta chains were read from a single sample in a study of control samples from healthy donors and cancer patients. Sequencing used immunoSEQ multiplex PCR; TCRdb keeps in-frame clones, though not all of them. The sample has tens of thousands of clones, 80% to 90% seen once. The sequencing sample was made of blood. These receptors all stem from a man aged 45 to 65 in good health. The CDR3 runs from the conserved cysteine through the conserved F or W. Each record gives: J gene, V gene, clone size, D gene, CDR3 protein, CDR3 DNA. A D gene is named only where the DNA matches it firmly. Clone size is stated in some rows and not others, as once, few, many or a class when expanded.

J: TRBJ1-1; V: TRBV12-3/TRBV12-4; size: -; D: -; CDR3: CASSFGGNTEAFF; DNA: TGTGCCAGCAGTTTCGGAGGGAACACTGAAGCTTTCTTT
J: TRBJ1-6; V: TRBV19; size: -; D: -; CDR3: CASSISGRKINSPLHF; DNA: TGTGCCAGTAGTATAAGCGGGAGAAAAATTAATTCACCCCTCCACTTT
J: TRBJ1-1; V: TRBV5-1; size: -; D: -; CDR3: CASSLWYTESNTEAFF; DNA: TGCGCCAGCAGCTTGTGGTACACCGAATCGAACACTGAAGCTTTCTTT
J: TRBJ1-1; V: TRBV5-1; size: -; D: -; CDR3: CASSLVDARNTEAFF; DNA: TGCGCCAGCAGCTTAGTAGACGCTAGAAACACTGAAGCTTTCTTT
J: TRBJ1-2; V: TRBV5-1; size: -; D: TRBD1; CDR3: CASSPGQGAYYGYTF; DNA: TGCGCCAGCAGCCCCGGACAGGGGGCCTACTATGGCTACACCTTC
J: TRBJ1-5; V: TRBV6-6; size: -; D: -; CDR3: CASIQGYSNQPQHF; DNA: TGTGCCAGCATTCAGGGGTATAGCAATCAGCCCCAGCATTTT
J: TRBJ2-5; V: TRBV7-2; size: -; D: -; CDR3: CASSPGTFAGETQYF; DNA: TGTGCCAGCAGCCCAGGGACGTTCGCGGGGGAGACCCAGTACTTC
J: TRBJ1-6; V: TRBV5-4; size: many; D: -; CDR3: CASSLEGGNSPLHF; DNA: TGTGCCAGCAGCTTGGAGGGAGGGAATTCACCCCTCCACTTT
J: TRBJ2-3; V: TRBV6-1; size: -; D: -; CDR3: CASSEVHVSTDTQYF; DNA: TGTGCCAGCAGTGAAGTACACGTTAGCACAGATACGCAGTATTTT
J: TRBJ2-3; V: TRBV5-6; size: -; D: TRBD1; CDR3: CASSLPGTATDTQYF; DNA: TGTGCCAGCAGCTTGCCCGGGACAGCCACAGATACGCAGTATTTT
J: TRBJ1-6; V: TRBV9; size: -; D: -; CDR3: CASSGRFNSPLHF; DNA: TGTGCCAGCAGCGGGAGGTTTAATTCACCCCTCCACTTT